This T cell receptor beta chain was sequenced during a study of monozygotic twins with inflammatory bowel disease. The TCR libraries each used total RNA (around 3,800 ng per library). One entry per CDR3 protein, without DNA, is what TCRdb gives after re-calling the 5' RACE reads. The ten top clones account for more than 2%, within a sample of more than 350,000 distinct CDR3 sequences. Germline V lookup: CDR1 MNHEY, CDR2 SVGAGI. The CDR3 is 15 amino acids. Material: blood. The source is a human donor with ulcerative colitis or Crohn's disease, or a healthy co-twin of an affected twin (not recorded which). The chain joins TRBV6-5 to TRBJ2-7. This CDR3 is CASSYRLDRSYEQYF.